This T cell receptor beta chain was recorded in a study of control samples from healthy donors and cancer patients. There are 13 residues in the CDR3. After removal of 9 bases from V and 2 bases from J, the junction contained 6 bases not matched to a gene. Germline CDR1 is SNHLY and CDR2 is FYNNEI. The repertoire was sequenced with immunoSEQ multiplex PCR; TCRdb's copy has only in-frame clones and lacks some. The repertoire includes some 100,000 clones, over 75% of them detected once, and under 4.5% sits in the top ten. The J gene is TRBJ1-2, the V gene TRBV2; 7 bases are a match to TRBD1. Sequencing used blood. The TCR was taken from a human donor in good health. The donor label of this sample is uncertain. The CDR3 nucleotides read TGTGCCAGGGGACAGACAGGGAACTATGGCTACACCTTC. This translates into CARGQTGNYGYTF.